This T cell receptor (beta chain) was observed in a study of radiotherapy plus CTLA-4 blockade in lung cancer. Profiling relied on immunoSEQ multiplex PCR, and the TCRdb table lists in-frame clones only, not all of them. The sample has 55,000 to 65,000 clones; 77% are singletons. This CDR3 spans 14 amino acids. Germline assignment: CDR1 MNHEY and CDR2 SVGAGI. The J segment lost 10 bases and the V segment lost 2 bases, leaving 6 bases of the junction unmatched. People whose metastatic non-small-cell lung cancer was chemo-refractory got focal radiation along with CTLA-4 blockade by ipilimumab. This chain links TRBV6-5 with TRBJ2-1; TRBD2 matches 9 bases. The clonotype originates from a human donor with non-small cell lung cancer who had a partial response to radiotherapy plus ipilimumab. Sequencing was performed on peripheral blood, taken from a patient treated with radiotherapy plus ipilimumab. CDR3 residues: CASSYGGGAEEQFF. CDR3 bases: TGTGCCAGCAGTTACGGCGGGGGGGCGGAGGAGCAGTTCTTC.